The next 2 T cell receptor beta chains were all read from a single sample in a study of T cells and copy number aberrations in small-cell lung cancer. TCRdb's copy holds only in-frame clones and misses some; the assay was immunoSEQ multiplex PCR. The sample contains several thousand clones, around 76% of which appear only once. The sample was tumor tissue. The receptors shown here come from a man between 50 and 59 years old with small cell lung cancer.

This chain joins TRBV5-1 and TRBJ1-2; D perhaps matches TRBD1 (5 bases). There are 15 residues in the CDR3. Germline-derived CDR1 and CDR2 are SGHRS and YFSETQ. The V end was cut by 0 bases, the J end by 2 bases, with 11 bases between. The CDR3 here is CASSLGGTGNYGYTF. CDR3 nucleotide sequence: TGCGCCAGCAGCTTGGGTGGGACCGGGAACTATGGCTACACCTTC.

The gene calls are TRBV6-5 and TRBJ2-3; D remains ambiguous. Germline CDR1 is MNHEY and CDR2 is SVGAGI. V was trimmed by 6 bases and J by 6 bases, leaving 10 bases between them. The CDR3 covers 12 residues. Here the CDR3 DNA reads TGTGCCAGCAGAGACCGCGCGGATACGCAGTATTTT. It specifies CASRDRADTQYF.